Here is one TCR beta chain with its context. This sample is part of a study of CD8 T cells in Susac syndrome. CDR1 and CDR2 from the germline V gene are LGHNT and FRNRAP. The CDR3 consists of 17 residues. V lost 3 bases, J lost 0 bases, and 7 bases stayed unmatched. A quantity of about 0.45 to 1 ug RNA underwent reverse transcription using random hexamers. Amplification of TCR beta CDR3 across 54 Vbeta and 13 Jbeta was performed with immunoSEQ multiplex PCR. Each CDR3 protein gets one entry after TCRdb re-called the immunoSEQ multiplex PCR reads with MiXCR. The sample contains 200,000 or so distinct CDR3 sequences, roughly 92% of which appear only once. The multiple sclerosis controls were treatment-naive patients with relapsing-remitting disease that was stable or active. Bulk CD8+ and CD4+ cells came from magnetic negative isolation; CD8+ TEMRA by FACS.

The chain combines TRBV12-5 with TRBJ2-3; the match to TRBD2 covers 9 bases. This clonotype was sampled from a human donor with multiple sclerosis. Sequencing used CD8+ T cells from PBMCs. CDR3 amino acids: CASGLIPTSGSTDTQYF. The DNA of the CDR3 is TGTGCTAGTGGTTTAATCCCGACTAGCGGAAGCACAGATACGCAGTATTTT.